One sample yielded the 27 T cell receptor beta chains listed below, sequenced in a study of T cells in localized non-small cell lung cancer. Clones were read by immunoSEQ multiplex PCR, and TCRdb kept only the in-frame ones, dropping some. The sample holds about 54,000 clones, around 81% seen once. Sequenced material: peripheral blood, taken before any cancer treatment. The source of these receptors is a female donor over 55 with stage II squamous cell lung carcinoma.

This clone is a singleton in its sample. The CDR3 DNA reads TGTGCCAGCAGCCAAGAGCAGGGATCGGGCAATCAGCCCCAGCATTTT. It translates to CASSQEQGSGNQPQHF. The genes are TRBV14 and TRBJ1-5, with D possibly being TRBD1 (5 bases). This CDR3 is 16 amino acids long. Germline V gene sequence: CDR1 SGHDN, CDR2 FVKESK. Trimming took 0 bases from V and 2 from J, leaving 11 bases between them.

The chain carries TRBV13 and TRBJ2-7; 11 bases align to TRBD1. CDR1 is PRHDT, CDR2 FYEKMQ, per germline (reference sequence). This CDR3 has 14 residues. V shed 5 bases, J shed 4 bases, and the junction held 4 bases outside the gene matches. CDR3 protein: CASSPRDRGYEQYF. CDR3 bases: TGTGCCAGCAGCCCCCGGGACAGGGGGTACGAGCAGTACTTC.

The chain uses TRBV2 and TRBJ1-6; D unclear. There are 14 residues in the CDR3. V shed 6 bases and J shed 5 bases, with 11 bases lying between them. Germline V gene data show CDR1 as SNHLY and CDR2 as FYNNEI. The CDR3 DNA is TGTGCCAGCAGAATTGACACGGATAATTCACCCCTCCACTTT. The encoded protein is CASRIDTDNSPLHF.

This clone was seen more than once but under ten times. The rearrangement uses TRBV5-1 and TRBJ2-3, with D possibly called TRBD1 or TRBD2 (6 bases each). The germline gives CDR1 SGHRS, CDR2 YFSETQ. This CDR3 has 17 residues. Trimming shortened V by 4 bases and J by 4 bases, and 22 bases separated the two germline ends. The DNA of the CDR3 is TGCGCCAGCAGCGCCAGGGGAGGTACCTCCTTTTCAGATACGCAGTATTTT. Translation: CASSARGGTSFSDTQYF. The full variable domain, completed using reference TRBV5-1 and TRBJ2-3, is KAGVTQTPRYLIKTRGQQVTLSCSPISGHRSVSWYQQTPGQGLQFLFEYFSETQRNKGNFPGRFSGRQFSNSRSEMNVSTLELGDSALYLCASSARGGTSFSDTQYFGPGTRLTVL.

The gene calls are TRBV4-1 and TRBJ1-3; tentatively, D is TRBD1 (5 bases). V lost 3 bases and J 4 bases, leaving 7 bases between the germline ends. The CDR3 consists of 13 residues. Looked up from germline, CDR1 is MGHRA and CDR2 is YSYEKL. The CDR3 DNA follows: TGCGCCAGCAGCCAGAGGGACGGAAACACCATATATTTT. Translating gives CASSQRDGNTIYF.

The chain carries TRBV7-2 and TRBJ1-1; TRBD1 agrees at 9 bases. This CDR3 contains 13 residues. V lost 4 bases to trimming and J lost 12 bases; unmatched junction nucleotides: 9. CDR1 and CDR2 from the germline V gene are SGHTA and FQGNSA. The CDR3 region has the DNA TGTGCCAGCAGCTCACAGGGGGCGCGGATAACTTTCTTT. It encodes CASSSQGARITFF.

The chain recombines TRBV7-9 with TRBJ2-5; D is ambiguous. The germline gives CDR1 SEHNR, CDR2 FQNEAQ (reference sequence). Trimming removed 5 bases at V and 3 bases at J, with 10 bases between. The CDR3 contains 13 residues. The CDR3 sequence: CASSTVREETQYF. The CDR3 nucleotides are TGTGCCAGCAGCACCGTCCGGGAAGAGACCCAGTACTTC.

The J gene is TRBJ1-1, the V gene TRBV13; possibly TRBD1 for D (5 bases). The CDR3 covers 12 residues. Trimming took 3 bases from V and 8 from J, leaving 10 bases between them. Germline CDR1 and CDR2: PRHDT and FYEKMQ (reference sequence). CDR3 region: CASSLGPLEAFF. As DNA, the CDR3 is TGTGCCAGCAGCTTGGGGCCCCTAGAAGCTTTCTTT.

A few counts support this clone. V gene TRBV2 combines with J gene TRBJ1-2, with TRBD1 identical over 12 bases. From germline, CDR1 is SNHLY and CDR2 FYNNEI. The trim removed 7 bases at V and 2 bases at J, leaving 8 bases unmatched. This CDR3 contains 16 residues. The CDR3 DNA reads TGTGCCAGCACTGGGACAGGGGGCTATTGGAACTATGGCTACACCTTC. Its translation: CASTGTGGYWNYGYTF.

The chain carries TRBV19 and TRBJ1-3, with unresolved D. The V and J ends lost 1 base and 0 bases respectively, with 10 bases between them. In germline, CDR1 is LNHDA, CDR2 SQIVND (reference sequence). CDR3 length equals 16 residues. Written as DNA, the CDR3 is TGTGCCAGTAGTATAGCGGAAATCCTCTCTGGAAACACCATATATTTT. It translates to CASSIAEILSGNTIYF.

The chain joins TRBV27 to TRBJ2-6; D not resolved. The V gene's germline CDR1 is MNHEY and CDR2 SMNVEV (reference sequence). This CDR3 is 15 amino acids long. Trimming cost V 4 bases and J 0 bases, with 7 bases left between them. The chain's CDR3 is CASSWFGSGANVLTF. The CDR3 nucleotides are TGTGCCAGCAGTTGGTTCGGCTCTGGGGCCAACGTCCTGACTTTC.

The rearrangement joins TRBV11-2 to TRBJ1-3, with D possibly TRBD1 on 5 matching bases. V was cut by 4 bases and J by 4 bases, with 14 bases left in between. The V gene's germline CDR1 is SGHAT and CDR2 FQNNGV. CDR3 length equals 15 residues. The CDR3 protein is CASSSDGTFGNTIYF. The CDR3 nucleotides read TGTGCCAGCAGCTCCGACGGGACGTTCGGAAACACCATATATTTT.

This sequence joins TRBV6-1 and TRBJ2-3; 8 positions agree with TRBD2. CDR3 length: 17 residues. The germline V gene has CDR1 MNHNS and CDR2 SASEGT. V shed 0 bases, J shed 1 base, and the junction held 6 bases outside the gene matches. The DNA for the CDR3 is TGTGCCAGCAGTGAAGCGTCGGCGGGGGGCCGCACAGATACGCAGTATTTT. Translating it yields CASSEASAGGRTDTQYF.

CDR3 in DNA: TGTGCCAGCAGCTTCGCAGGGGGCTCTGAAAAACTGTTTTTT. This sequence encodes CASSFAGGSEKLFF. The gene calls are TRBV7-2 and TRBJ1-4; TRBD1 matches 8 bases. Per the germline V gene, CDR1 is SGHTA and CDR2 is FQGNSA. V gave up 3 bases and J gave up 7 bases; unmatched junction bases: 4. The CDR3 consists of 14 residues.

The V call is TRBV4-1, the J call TRBJ1-3, with D perhaps TRBD1 (5 bases). The CDR3 loop spans 16 amino acids. V was clipped by 4 bases and J by 0 bases, with 13 bases between them. CDR1 and CDR2 from the germline V gene are MGHRA and YSYEKL. The CDR3 DNA reads TGCGCCAGCAGCCCACCCGGGACGGTCTCTGGAAACACCATATATTTT. Its protein product is CASSPPGTVSGNTIYF.

The V and J genes are TRBV27 and TRBJ1-2, with TRBD1 matching 8 bases. The CDR3 is 15 amino acids. Germline V gives CDR1 MNHEY, CDR2 SMNVEV (reference sequence). Losses at the gene ends were 4 bases for V and 0 bases for J; bases not matched to a gene: 4. The CDR3 DNA reads as TGTGCCAGCAGTTCCCGGGACAGGCCTAACTATGGCTACACCTTC. Protein product: CASSSRDRPNYGYTF.

The rearrangement links TRBV5-6 to TRBJ1-6, with D hard to call. Germline assignment: CDR1 SGHDT and CDR2 YYEEEE. The CDR3 contains 14 residues. V was cut by 1 base and J by 5 bases, with 7 bases left in between. The CDR3 coding sequence is TGTGCCAGCAGCTTGCCCGGGAATAATTCACCCCTCCACTTT. Translation: CASSLPGNNSPLHF.

The V and J genes are TRBV6-5 and TRBJ2-7, with 8 nucleotides matching TRBD1. The CDR3 is 12 residues long. V lost 10 bases, J lost 3 bases, and 5 bases stayed unmatched. Germline V CDR1 and CDR2: MNHEY, SVGAGI. The CDR3 is CANNGQGYEQYF. The CDR3 region has the DNA TGTGCCAACAACGGACAGGGCTACGAGCAGTACTTC.

This sequence joins TRBV7-9 and TRBJ1-5; possibly TRBD1 for D (6 bases). The CDR3 totals 14 residues. The V gene lost 3 bases and the J gene lost 7 bases, with 13 bases spanning the gap. Germline CDR1 is SEHNR and CDR2 is FQNEAQ (reference sequence). The CDR3 DNA sequence: TGTGCCAGCAGCTTTTCCAGGGGAGGGCAGCCCCAGCATTTT. It encodes CASSFSRGGQPQHF.

This chain links TRBV14 with TRBJ1-3; 7 nucleotides align to TRBD1. CDR1 and CDR2 from the germline V gene are SGHDN and FVKESK. V lost 4 bases, J lost 3 bases, and 9 bases stayed unmatched. The CDR3 contains 16 residues. The CDR3 region has the DNA TGTGCCAGCAGCCTCCGACAGGGAGGTGGTGGAAACACCATATATTTT. It is translated as CASSLRQGGGGNTIYF.

This clone was seen a few times. The chain is built from TRBV11-2 and TRBJ2-7, with D maybe TRBD2 (5 bases). CDR3 length equals 12 residues. V was trimmed by 5 bases and J by 9 bases, leaving 14 bases between them. Germline assignment: CDR1 SGHAT and CDR2 FQNNGV. This CDR3 reads CASSRGNSGQYF. DNA of the CDR3: TGTGCCAGCAGCCGGGGAAACAGCGGGCAGTACTTC.

The chain is built from TRBV10-3 and TRBJ2-7; 9 nucleotides line up with TRBD2. CDR1 is ENHRY, CDR2 SYGVKD, per germline. This CDR3 is 17 amino acids long. V was clipped by 0 bases and J by 1 base; unmatched bases: 7. CDR3 loop: CAISESLAGPQSYEQYF. The CDR3 region has the DNA TGTGCCATCAGTGAGTCGCTAGCGGGACCTCAATCCTACGAGCAGTACTTC.

This sequence joins TRBV6-4 and TRBJ2-1; 7 bases are shared with TRBD2. Trimming cost V 6 bases and J 7 bases; bases outside gene matches: 12. The CDR3 spans 15 residues. CDR1 MRHNA and CDR2 SNTAGT come from the germline V gene. The CDR3, as DNA: TGTGCCAGCAGCCCGGGGAGGGAAAGTATTAATGAGCAGTTCTTC. Its translation: CASSPGRESINEQFF.

This sequence joins TRBV2 and TRBJ2-2; TRBD2 is a possible D gene (6 bases). Looked up from germline, CDR1 is SNHLY and CDR2 is FYNNEI. The V and J ends lost 4 bases and 1 base respectively, with 16 bases between them. The length of the CDR3 is 17 residues. CDR3 sequence: CASSVKGTGVNTGELFF. In nucleotides, the CDR3 is TGTGCCAGCAGTGTGAAGGGAACGGGGGTGAACACCGGGGAGCTGTTTTTT.

In its sample, this clone was seen a few times. The chain uses TRBV20-1 and TRBJ1-1; D remains unclear. This CDR3 spans 11 amino acids. The V gene lost 6 bases and the J gene lost 3 bases, with 8 bases spanning the gap. Looked up from germline, CDR1 is DFQATT and CDR2 is SNEGSKA (reference sequence). The chain's CDR3 is CSAQLDTEAFF. The CDR3 nucleotides read TGCAGTGCACAGTTAGACACTGAAGCTTTCTTT.

The J gene is TRBJ1-1, the V gene TRBV30, with D possibly being TRBD1 (6 bases). Germline CDR1 is GTSNPN and CDR2 is SVGIG (reference sequence). V was cut by 4 bases and J by 4 bases, with 13 bases left in between. The CDR3 has 13 amino acids. CDR3 protein: CAWTGRGGTEAFF. The CDR3 nucleotides read TGTGCCTGGACAGGGAGGGGGGGCACTGAAGCTTTCTTT.

This chain uses TRBV9 with TRBJ2-3, with unresolved D. CDR3 length equals 14 residues. Germline CDR1 and CDR2: SGDLS and YYNGEE. The V end was cut by 0 bases, the J end by 4 bases, with 9 bases between. The CDR3: CASSVGQASDTQYF. The CDR3 DNA is TGTGCCAGCAGCGTAGGTCAAGCGTCAGATACGCAGTATTTT.